This T cell receptor beta chain was captured in a study of regulatory and conventional T cells in RAG deficiency. From germline, CDR1 is LGHNT and CDR2 FRNRAP. V shed 2 bases and J shed 0 bases, with 11 bases lying between them. This CDR3 is built from 16 residues. Data came from immunoSEQ multiplex PCR; TCRdb stores just in-frame clones and leaves some out. The sample has 29,000 or so clones, nearly 95% seen once. Genomic DNA came from blood conventional CD4+ T cells gated CD25-low CD127-high. This same sample was also taken into another study, of regulatory T cells. That work adds: Amplification used 52 TRBV primers and 13 TRBJ primers. Skewed V and J usage and few unique V-J pairs marked patient repertoires, most in Tregs.

Specimen: CD25- CD4+ T cells sorted from blood. The clonotype comes from a human donor in good health. The genes are TRBV12-5 and TRBJ2-1; perhaps TRBD2 as D (5 bases). In DNA form, the CDR3 reads TGTGCTAGTGGTTTGCCTTACCGGGACTCCTACAATGAGCAGTTCTTC. Its translation: CASGLPYRDSYNEQFF.